This entry lists 2 T cell receptor beta chains sequenced from one sample in a study of T-cell memory formation after mild COVID-19. MiXCR, run by TCRdb on the 5' RACE reads, gives a single entry per CDR3 protein. This table holds fewer than 90,000 distinct CDR3 sequences, more than 11% found once. Input material: PBMCs or a T cell subset sorted from them (not recorded which). These receptors were taken from an adult woman who had mild COVID-19 (a few samples of this study predate the infection). Cell type and time point are not known.

This rearrangement joins TRBV7-2 to TRBJ1-1; a possible D gene is TRBD1 (6 bases). This CDR3 is built from 17 residues. Trimming left V 3 bases short and J 1 base short, with 18 bases between. Germline V gene lookup returns CDR1 SGHTA and CDR2 FQGNSA. CDR3 coding DNA: TGTGCCAGCAGCTTCGGGGGGCATCGCATGGAGAACACTGAAGCTTTCTTT. Amino acids: CASSFGGHRMENTEAFF.

This clonotype came up a few times. The rearrangement uses TRBV24-1 and TRBJ2-3; D gene uncertain. Per the germline V gene, CDR1 is KGHDR and CDR2 is SFDVKD. The CDR3 spans 13 residues. V gave up 4 bases and J gave up 0 bases, with 4 bases separating them. This CDR3 reads CATSETSTDTQYF. The CDR3 region has the DNA TGTGCCACCAGTGAGACTAGCACAGATACGCAGTATTTT.